A selection of T cell receptor beta chains follows, all from one sample in a study of blood T cell repertoires in COVID-19. The repertoire was sequenced with immunoSEQ multiplex PCR; TCRdb's copy has only in-frame clones and lacks some. The data show more than 300,000 clones, about nine tenths seen once. Sequencing used PBMCs or T cells enriched from blood (not recorded which). Receptor source: a man younger than 45 who had recovered from COVID-19. The CDR3 runs from the conserved cysteine through the conserved F or W. The D gene is left open where the match is weak. Size is stated for part of the rows, as once, few or many counts, or as a class when the clone is expanded.

TRBJ1-6 | TRBV27 | NA | 16 | NA | CASTLQGSSYNSPLHF | TGTGCCAGCACCCTGCAGGGGAGCTCCTATAATTCACCCCTCCACTTT
TRBJ1-6 | TRBV3-1/TRBV3-2 | NA | 13 | NA | CASSGGVNSPLHF | TGTGCCAGCAGCGGGGGGGTGAATTCACCCCTCCACTTT
TRBJ1-1 | TRBV29-1 | NA | 14 | NA | CSVARQDTNTEAFF | TGCAGCGTGGCTAGACAGGACACGAACACTGAAGCTTTCTTT
TRBJ2-2 | TRBV3-1/TRBV3-2 | NA | 16 | TRBD1 | CASSQAGGGSTGELFF | TGTGCCAGCAGCCAAGCAGGGGGCGGTAGCACCGGGGAGCTGTTTTTT
TRBJ2-3 | TRBV7-2 | NA | 13 | NA | CASSVRITDTQYF | TGTGCCAGCAGCGTGAGGATTACAGATACGCAGTATTTT
TRBJ2-5 | TRBV11-2 | NA | 15 | TRBD2 | CASSSRLAGGETQYF | TGTGCCAGCAGCTCCCGACTAGCGGGAGGTGAGACCCAGTACTTC
TRBJ1-2 | TRBV29-1 | NA | 14 | TRBD1 | CSVLTGGIGYGYTF | TGCAGCGTTCTAACAGGGGGGATTGGCTATGGCTACACCTTC
TRBJ2-3 | TRBV10-3 | NA | 20 | NA | CAISEPPPGVRSSGLDTQYF | TGTGCCATCAGTGAACCCCCTCCGGGGGTGCGGTCGTCGGGCTTGGATACGCAGTATTTT
TRBJ1-4 | TRBV6-8 | NA | 18 | TRBD1 | CASSYSPLGQQQNEKLFF | TGTGCCAGCAGTTACTCGCCCTTGGGACAGCAGCAAAATGAAAAACTGTTTTTT
TRBJ2-3 | TRBV11-3 | NA | 13 | NA | CASSPPLRSPQYF | TGTGCCAGCAGCCCCCCCCTCAGGTCCCCGCAGTATTTT
TRBJ2-1 | TRBV12-5 | NA | 14 | TRBD2 | CASGLPGRAWEQFF | TGTGCTAGTGGTTTACCCGGGAGGGCTTGGGAGCAGTTCTTC
TRBJ2-1 | TRBV5-1 | NA | 16 | TRBD1 | CASSFPGGSPLDEQFF | TGCGCCAGCAGCTTCCCAGGGGGTTCCCCCTTGGATGAGCAGTTCTTC
TRBJ1-4 | TRBV10-3 | few | 15 | TRBD1 | CAISESDRGNEKLFF | TGTGCCATCAGTGAGTCGGACAGGGGGAATGAAAAACTGTTTTTT
TRBJ2-3 | TRBV4-2 | NA | 18 | NA | CASSQGSPGSARTDTQYF | TGTGCCAGCAGCCAGGGGTCACCCGGTAGCGCCCGCACAGATACGCAGTATTTT
TRBJ1-4 | TRBV7-9 | NA | 18 | TRBD1 | CASSYSGTGEDANEKLFF | TGTGCCAGCAGCTACTCCGGGACAGGGGAAGATGCTAATGAAAAACTGTTTTTT
TRBJ2-7 | TRBV11-3 | NA | 14 | TRBD2 | CASSLEREFYEQYF | TGTGCCAGCAGCTTAGAGCGGGAGTTCTACGAGCAGTACTTC
TRBJ1-1 | TRBV4-1 | NA | 14 | NA | CASSQLVGTSEAFF | TGCGCCAGCAGCCAACTGGTTGGGACAAGTGAAGCTTTCTTT
TRBJ1-1 | TRBV28 | once | 11 | NA | CACRGNTEAFF | TGTGCTTGCCGGGGGAACACTGAAGCTTTCTTT
TRBJ2-3 | TRBV19 | few | 15 | TRBD2 | CASARGGSLTDTQYF | TGTGCCAGTGCACGGGGCGGGAGTTTGACAGATACGCAGTATTTT
TRBJ2-5 | TRBV11-2 | once | 13 | TRBD2 | CASRPGGQETQYF | TGTGCCAGCAGGCCGGGGGGGCAAGAGACCCAGTACTTC
TRBJ1-5 | TRBV3-1/TRBV3-2 | NA | 14 | NA | CASSQGGEGQPQHF | TGTGCCAGCAGCCAAGGCGGGGAAGGTCAGCCCCAGCATTTT
TRBJ1-2 | TRBV7-2 | NA | 14 | NA | CASSPAGPTSGYTF | TGTGCCAGCAGCCCGGCGGGACCTACATCTGGCTACACCTTC
TRBJ1-5 | TRBV19 | NA | 15 | TRBD1 | CASTYRGLGNQPQHF | TGTGCCAGTACCTACAGGGGGCTAGGCAATCAGCCCCAGCATTTT
TRBJ1-1 | TRBV10-1 | NA | 14 | TRBD1 | CASSTRTGGPEAFF | TGCGCCAGCAGTACCAGAACAGGGGGCCCTGAAGCTTTCTTT
TRBJ1-3 | TRBV6-5 | NA | 14 | NA | CASNLLLGRDTIYF | TGTGCCAGCAACCTCCTATTAGGGCGGGACACCATATATTTT
TRBJ2-7 | TRBV11-3 | many | 14 | NA | CASSLTPSSYEQYF | TGTGCCAGCAGCTTGACTCCCAGCTCCTACGAGCAGTACTTC
TRBJ1-1 | TRBV12-5 | NA | 11 | NA | CASGLSGHPTF | TGTGCTAGTGGTTTGTCGGGACACCCGACCTTT
TRBJ2-1 | TRBV18 | NA | 14 | NA | CASSPQDSYNEQFF | TGTGCCAGCTCACCGCAAGACAGTTACAATGAGCAGTTCTTC
TRBJ1-5 | TRBV5-1 | NA | 16 | NA | CASSRGPAGEGVPQHF | TGCGCCAGCAGCCGTGGGCCCGCAGGGGAAGGGGTACCCCAGCATTTT